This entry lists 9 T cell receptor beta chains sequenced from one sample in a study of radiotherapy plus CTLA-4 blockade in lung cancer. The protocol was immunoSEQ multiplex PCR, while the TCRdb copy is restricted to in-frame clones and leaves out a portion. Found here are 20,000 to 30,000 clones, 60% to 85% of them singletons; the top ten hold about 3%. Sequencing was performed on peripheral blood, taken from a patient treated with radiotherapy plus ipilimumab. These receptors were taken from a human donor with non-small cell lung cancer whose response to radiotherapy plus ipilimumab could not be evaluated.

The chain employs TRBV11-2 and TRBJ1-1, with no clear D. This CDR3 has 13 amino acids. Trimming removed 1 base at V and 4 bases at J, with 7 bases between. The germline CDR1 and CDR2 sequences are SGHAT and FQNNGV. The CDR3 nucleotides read TGTGCCAGCAGCTTAGGGAGGCCCACTGAAGCTTTCTTT. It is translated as CASSLGRPTEAFF.

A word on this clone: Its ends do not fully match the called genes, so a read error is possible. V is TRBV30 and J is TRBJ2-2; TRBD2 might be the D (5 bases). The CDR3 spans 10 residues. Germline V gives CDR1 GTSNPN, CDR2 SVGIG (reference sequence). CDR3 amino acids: CAWSSRGAVF. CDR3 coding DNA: TGTGCCTGGAGTAGCCGGGGAGCTGTTTTT.

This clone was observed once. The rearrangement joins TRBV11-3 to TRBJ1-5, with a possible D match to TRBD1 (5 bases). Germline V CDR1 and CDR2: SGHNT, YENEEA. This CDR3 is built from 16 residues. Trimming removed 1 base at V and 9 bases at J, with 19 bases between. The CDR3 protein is CASSLAPGLRVGPQHF. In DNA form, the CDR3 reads TGTGCCAGCAGCTTAGCCCCGGGACTGCGGGTTGGGCCCCAGCATTTT. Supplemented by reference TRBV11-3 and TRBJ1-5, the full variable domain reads EAGVVQSPRYKIIEKKQPVAFWCNPISGHNTLYWYLQNLGQGPELLIRYENEEAVDDSQLPKDRFSAERLKGVDSTLKIQPAELGDSAVYLCASSLAPGLRVGPQHFGDGTRLSIL.

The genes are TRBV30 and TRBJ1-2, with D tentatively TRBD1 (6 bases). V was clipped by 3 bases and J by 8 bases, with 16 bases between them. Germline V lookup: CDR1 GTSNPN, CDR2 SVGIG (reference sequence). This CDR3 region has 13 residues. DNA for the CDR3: TGTGCCTGGAGCCGAGACAGGCCTAGGGGCTACACCTTC. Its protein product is CAWSRDRPRGYTF.

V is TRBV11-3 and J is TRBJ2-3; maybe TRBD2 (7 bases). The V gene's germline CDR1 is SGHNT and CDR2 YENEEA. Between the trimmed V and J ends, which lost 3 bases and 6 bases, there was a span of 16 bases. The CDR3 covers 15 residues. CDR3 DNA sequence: TGTGCCAGCAGCTTCGGGGGCGGGAGTAGCGATACGCAGTATTTT. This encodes CASSFGGGSSDTQYF.

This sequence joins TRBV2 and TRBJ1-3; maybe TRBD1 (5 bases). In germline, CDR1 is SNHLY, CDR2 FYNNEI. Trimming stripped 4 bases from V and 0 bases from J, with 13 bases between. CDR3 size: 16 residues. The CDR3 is CASSGSGRSSGNTIYF. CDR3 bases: TGTGCCAGCAGTGGATCAGGGAGGAGCTCTGGAAACACCATATATTTT. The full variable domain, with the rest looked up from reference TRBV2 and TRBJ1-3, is EPEVTQTPSHQVTQMGQEVILRCVPISNHLYFYWYRQILGQKVEFLVSFYNNEISEKSEIFDDQFSVERPDGSNFTLKIRSTKLEDSAMYFCASSGSGRSSGNTIYFGEGSWLTVV.

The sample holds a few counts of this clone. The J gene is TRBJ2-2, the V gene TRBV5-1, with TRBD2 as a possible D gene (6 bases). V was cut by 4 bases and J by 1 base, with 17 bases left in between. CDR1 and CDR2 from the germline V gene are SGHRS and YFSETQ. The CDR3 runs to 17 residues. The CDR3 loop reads CASSQTPGTWNTGELFF. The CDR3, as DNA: TGCGCCAGCAGCCAGACTCCCGGGACTTGGAACACCGGGGAGCTGTTTTTT.

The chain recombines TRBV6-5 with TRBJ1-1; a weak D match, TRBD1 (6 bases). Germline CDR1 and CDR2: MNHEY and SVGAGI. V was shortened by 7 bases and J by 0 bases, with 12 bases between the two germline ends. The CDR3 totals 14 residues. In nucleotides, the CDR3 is TGTGCCAGCACCACAGGGTGGATGAACACTGAAGCTTTCTTT. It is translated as CASTTGWMNTEAFF.

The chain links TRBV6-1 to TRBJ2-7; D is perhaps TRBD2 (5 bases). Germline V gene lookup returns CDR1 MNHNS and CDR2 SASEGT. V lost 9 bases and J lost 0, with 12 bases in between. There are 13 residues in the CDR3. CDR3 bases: TGTGCCAGTAGACTCGGGATCTCCTACGAGCAGTACTTC. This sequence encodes CASRLGISYEQYF.